This T cell receptor beta chain originates from a study of blood T cell repertoires in COVID-19. At the level of the study: Nucleic acid was either cDNA or gDNA, and it came from T cells, B-cell-depleted T cells, or PBMCs.

The CDR3 length is 13 residues. Germline lookup yields CDR1 MNHEY and CDR2 SMNVEV (reference sequence). With 8 bases clipped from V and 4 bases from J, the junction kept 7 bases outside the gene matches. In the authors' workflow: Amplification of reference gene primers was used by the study to estimate nucleated cell counts. The method was immunoSEQ multiplex PCR; TCRdb's version includes in-frame clones alone and lacks a portion of them. For V, J and clone size, that table is used; D and trimming come from the DNA. This table holds approximately 130,000 clones, 70% to 80% found once. Sequencing used peripheral blood. The chain is built from TRBV27 and TRBJ1-2; 7 positions match TRBD1. This TCR was sampled from a human donor in a cohort sampled during active COVID-19. The CDR3 nucleotides are TGTGCCAGCTGGGACAGTTTTTCCTATGGCTACACCTTC. It codes for CASWDSFSYGYTF.